Listed below are T cell receptor beta chains from one sample, sequenced in a study of identical twins. TCRdb ran MiXCR on the 5' RACE reads and lists one entry per CDR3 protein. The sample has 420,000 or so distinct CDR3 sequences, less than 20% seen once. The specimen sequenced was naive T cells sorted from blood. The receptors shown here come from a man aged 50-60 years in good health. The CDR3 runs from the conserved cysteine through the conserved F or W. Fields, in order: V gene, clone size, J gene, D gene, CDR3 DNA, CDR3 protein. D genes are given only for firm matches. The size field is filled for only some rows; it gives once, few, many or a size class.

TRBV19	NA	TRBJ1-2	NA	TGTGCCAGTAGTCGAGACGTTTCGTTTGGTGGCTATGGCTACACCTTC	CASSRDVSFGGYGYTF
TRBV5-1	NA	TRBJ1-1	NA	TGCGCCAGCAGCTTGGGCAGGGAGGGCACTGAAGCTTTCTTT	CASSLGREGTEAFF
TRBV20-1	once	TRBJ2-7	NA	TGCAGTGCTAGATGGCGGGACTCGGCGACCTACGAGCAGTACTTC	CSARWRDSATYEQYF
TRBV20-1	NA	TRBJ2-3	NA	TGCAGTGCCGGAGCGTTCACAGATACGCAGTATTTT	CSAGAFTDTQYF
TRBV5-1	few	TRBJ1-5	NA	TGCGCCAGCAGCTGGGAAGGGGGAGGTCAGCCCCAGCATTTT	CASSWEGGGQPQHF
TRBV18	NA	TRBJ2-1	TRBD1	TGTGCCAGCTCACCAGGACAGGGATGGAGCAATGAGCAGTTCTTC	CASSPGQGWSNEQFF
TRBV4-3	few	TRBJ2-1	TRBD1	TGCGCCAGCAGCCAACAACAGGGGGTTGAGCAGTTCTTC	CASSQQQGVEQFF
TRBV29-1	few	TRBJ2-7	TRBD1	TGCAGCGTGAGCCGGACAGGGGGCTCCTACGAGCAGTACTTC	CSVSRTGGSYEQYF
TRBV20-1	NA	TRBJ2-5	NA	TGCAGTGCCCGAAAGACCCAGTACTTC	CSARKTQYF
TRBV15	NA	TRBJ2-5	NA	TGTGCCACCAACGCGGACAGACAAGAGACCCAGTACTTC	CATNADRQETQYF
TRBV5-5	NA	TRBJ2-7	NA	TGTGCCAGTCGACAGAGTTCCTCCTACGAGCAGTACTTC	CASRQSSSYEQYF
TRBV4-3	few	TRBJ2-1	NA	TGCGCCAGCAGCCAAGGACAGAGTAATGAGCAGTTCTTC	CASSQGQSNEQFF
TRBV12-3/TRBV12-4	NA	TRBJ2-1	TRBD1	TGTGCCAGCAGTCCGGGACAGGGCTACCATGAGCAGTTCTTC	CASSPGQGYHEQFF
TRBV7-8	NA	TRBJ2-1	NA	TGTGCCAGCAGCTTAGCGAGTGGGGTAAGGTACAATGAGCAGTTCTTC	CASSLASGVRYNEQFF
TRBV6-2/TRBV6-3	NA	TRBJ2-5	NA	TGTGCCAGCAGTTACTCGACGAGCGGGGAGACCCAGTACTTC	CASSYSTSGETQYF
TRBV18	NA	TRBJ2-1	NA	TGTGCCAGCTCACCAAACGGGGCGACTGGTGGTGAGCAGTTCTTC	CASSPNGATGGEQFF
TRBV27	NA	TRBJ2-5	NA	TGTGCTAGCAGCCCTTGGGACCCCCAGGGCCAAGAGACCCAGTACTTC	CASSPWDPQGQETQYF
TRBV20-1	many	TRBJ2-2	TRBD2	TGCAGTGCTAGAAGGGCTAGCGGGGGAGTCGGGGAGCTGTTTTTT	CSARRASGGVGELFF
TRBV4-2	many	TRBJ2-3	NA	TGTGCCAGCAGCCAAGTGGGAACGAGCACAGATACGCAGTATTTT	CASSQVGTSTDTQYF
TRBV7-9	NA	TRBJ2-1	NA	TGTGCCAGCAGCTCTCGTATCGATGAGCAGTTCTTC	CASSSRIDEQFF
TRBV9	few	TRBJ2-3	NA	TGTGCCAGCAGCGTAGACGCGGGAAGGAGCACAGATACGCAGTATTTT	CASSVDAGRSTDTQYF
TRBV4-1	NA	TRBJ1-2	TRBD1	TGCGCCAGCAGCCAAATCGGGGACAGGAACTATGGCTACACCTTC	CASSQIGDRNYGYTF
TRBV12-3/TRBV12-4	NA	TRBJ1-5	NA	TGTGCCAGCAGCCCGGGGTGGGGGGTAGAGCAGCCCCAGCATTTT	CASSPGWGVEQPQHF
TRBV6-6	NA	TRBJ1-5	NA	TGTGCCACTGGGAACGATCAGCCCCAGCATTTT	CATGNDQPQHF
TRBV20-1	NA	TRBJ2-3	TRBD1	TGCAGTGCTCTTACTGGGACAGGGATCACAGATACGCAGTATTTT	CSALTGTGITDTQYF
TRBV4-3	NA	TRBJ2-2	NA	TGCGCCAGCAGCCAACAGGACACATACACCGGGGAGCTGTTTTTT	CASSQQDTYTGELFF
TRBV4-3	many	TRBJ2-7	NA	TGCGCCAGCAGCTTCTCTCGGGCAGACGAGCAGTACTTC	CASSFSRADEQYF